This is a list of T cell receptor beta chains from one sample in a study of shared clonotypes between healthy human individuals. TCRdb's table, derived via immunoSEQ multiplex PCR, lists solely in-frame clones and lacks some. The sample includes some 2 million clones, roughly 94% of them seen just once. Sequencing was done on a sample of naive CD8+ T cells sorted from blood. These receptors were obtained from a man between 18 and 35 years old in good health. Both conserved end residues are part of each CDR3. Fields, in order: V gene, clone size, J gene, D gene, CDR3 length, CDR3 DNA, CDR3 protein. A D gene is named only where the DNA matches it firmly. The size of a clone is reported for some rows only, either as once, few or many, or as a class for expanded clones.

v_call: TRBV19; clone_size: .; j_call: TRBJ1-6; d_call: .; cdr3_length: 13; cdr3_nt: TGTGCCAGTAGTATGGACTATGGATCCCCCCTCCACTTT; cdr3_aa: CASSMDYGSPLHF
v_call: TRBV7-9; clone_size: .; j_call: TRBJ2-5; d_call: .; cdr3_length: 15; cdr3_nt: TGTGCCAGCAGCTTAGTAGGTGGTAGCCAAGAGACCCAGTACTTC; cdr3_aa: CASSLVGGSQETQYF
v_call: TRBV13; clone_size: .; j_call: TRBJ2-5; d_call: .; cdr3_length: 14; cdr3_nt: TGTGCCAGCAGCTTAGAGGAGGCCCCGGAGACCCAGTACTTC; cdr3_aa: CASSLEEAPETQYF
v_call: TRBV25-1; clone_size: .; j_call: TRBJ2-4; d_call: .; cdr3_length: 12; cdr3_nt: TGTGCCAGCAGTGACGGTAAAAACATTCAGTACTTC; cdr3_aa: CASSDGKNIQYF
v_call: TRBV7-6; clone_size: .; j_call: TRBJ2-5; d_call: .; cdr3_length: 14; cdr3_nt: TGTGCCAGCAGCTCTTATGGGGGGCAAGAGACCCAGTACTTC; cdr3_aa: CASSSYGGQETQYF
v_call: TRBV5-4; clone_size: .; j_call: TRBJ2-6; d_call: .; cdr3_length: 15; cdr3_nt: TGTGCCAGCAGTTCCCAGGGTTCTGGGGCCAACGTCCTGACTTTC; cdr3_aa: CASSSQGSGANVLTF
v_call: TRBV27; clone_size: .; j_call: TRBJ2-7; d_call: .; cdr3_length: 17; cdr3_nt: TGTGCCAGCAGCTTTACCCTCACTGGGTCGACCCTCTACGAGCAGTACTTC; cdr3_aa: CASSFTLTGSTLYEQYF
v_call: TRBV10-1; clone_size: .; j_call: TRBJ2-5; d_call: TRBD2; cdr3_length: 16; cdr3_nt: TGCGCCAGCAGTGAGTCGAATCTAGCGGGCGGTGAGACCCAGTACTTC; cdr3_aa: CASSESNLAGGETQYF
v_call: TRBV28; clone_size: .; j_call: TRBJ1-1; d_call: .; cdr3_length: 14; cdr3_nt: TGTGCCAGCAGCCCCTCGGGGTATGACACTGAAGCTTTCTTT; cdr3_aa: CASSPSGYDTEAFF
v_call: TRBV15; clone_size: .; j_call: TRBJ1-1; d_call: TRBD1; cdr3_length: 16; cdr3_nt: TGTGCCACCAGTAGCACCAGACCAACAGGGGTCCCTGAAGCTTTCTTT; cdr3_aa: CATSSTRPTGVPEAFF
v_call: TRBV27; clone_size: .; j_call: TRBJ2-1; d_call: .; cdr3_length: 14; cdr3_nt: TGTGCCAGCACCTTCGGGCAGACCTACAATGAGCAGTTCTTC; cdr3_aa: CASTFGQTYNEQFF
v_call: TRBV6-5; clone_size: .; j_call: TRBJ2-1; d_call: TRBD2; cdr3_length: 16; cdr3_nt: TGTGCCAGCAGTTACTCTTTCCGGGAGGGACTCAATGAGCAGTTCTTC; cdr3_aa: CASSYSFREGLNEQFF
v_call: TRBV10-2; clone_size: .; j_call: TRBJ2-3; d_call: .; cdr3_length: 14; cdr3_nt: TGCGCCAGCAGTGGCGGGGGCGGGGCAGATACGCAGTATTTT; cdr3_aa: CASSGGGGADTQYF
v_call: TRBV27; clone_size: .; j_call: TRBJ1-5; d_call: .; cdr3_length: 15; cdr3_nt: TGTGCCAGCAGTTTTTCCAGGGCCAGCAATCAGCCCCAGCATTTT; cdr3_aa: CASSFSRASNQPQHF
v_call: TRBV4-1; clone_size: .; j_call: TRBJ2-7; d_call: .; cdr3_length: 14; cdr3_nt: TGCGCCAGCAGCCAAACGACGGGGTCCTACGAGCAGTACTTC; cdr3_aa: CASSQTTGSYEQYF
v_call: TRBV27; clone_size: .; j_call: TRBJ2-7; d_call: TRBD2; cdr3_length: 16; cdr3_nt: TGTGCCAGCAGTTTATCCCCGGGGGCGGGGGGCACTGAGCAGTACTTC; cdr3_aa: CASSLSPGAGGTEQYF
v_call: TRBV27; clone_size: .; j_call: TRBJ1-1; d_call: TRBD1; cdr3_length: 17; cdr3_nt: TGTGCCAGCAGTTTATCGGTGACAGGGCCCTGGGACACTGAAGCTTTCTTT; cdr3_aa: CASSLSVTGPWDTEAFF
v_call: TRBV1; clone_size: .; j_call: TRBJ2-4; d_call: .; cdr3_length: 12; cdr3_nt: TGCACCAGCAGCCAGCCGAGCGGGAGGAGTTACTTC; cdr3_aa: CTSSQPSGRSYF
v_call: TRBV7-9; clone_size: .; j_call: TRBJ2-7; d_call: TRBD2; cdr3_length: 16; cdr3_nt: TGTGCCAGCAGCCCGCCTAGCGGGAGAACCTCCTACGAGCAGTACTTC; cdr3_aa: CASSPPSGRTSYEQYF
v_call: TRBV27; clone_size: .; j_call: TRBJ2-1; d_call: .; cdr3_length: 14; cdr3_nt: TGTGCCAGCAGTTCACGACAGGGAGGGAATGAGCAGTTCTTC; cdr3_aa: CASSSRQGGNEQFF
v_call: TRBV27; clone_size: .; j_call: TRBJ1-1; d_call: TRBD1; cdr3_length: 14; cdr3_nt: TGTGCCAGCAGTCCCGGGACAGGGATTACTGAAGCTTTCTTT; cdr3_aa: CASSPGTGITEAFF
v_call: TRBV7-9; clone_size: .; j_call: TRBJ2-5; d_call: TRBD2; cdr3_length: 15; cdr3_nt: TGTGCCAGCCGACGACTCGGGGGGGTGGTGGAGACCCAGTACTTC; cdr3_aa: CASRRLGGVVETQYF
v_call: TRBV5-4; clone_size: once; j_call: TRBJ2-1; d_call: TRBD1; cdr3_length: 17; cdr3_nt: TGTGCCAGCAGCTTATCTCTGGGACAGGGGGCCGGTAATGAGCAGTTCTTC; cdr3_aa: CASSLSLGQGAGNEQFF
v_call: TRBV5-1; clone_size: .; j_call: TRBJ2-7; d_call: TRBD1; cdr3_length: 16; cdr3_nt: TGCGCCAGCAGCTCCCCGGGTATAGGGGGCGTCTACGAGCAGTACTTC; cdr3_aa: CASSSPGIGGVYEQYF
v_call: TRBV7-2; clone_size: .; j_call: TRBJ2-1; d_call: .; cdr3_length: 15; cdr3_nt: TGTGCCAGCAGCTTATATTCGAGCTCCTACAATGAGCAGTTCTTC; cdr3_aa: CASSLYSSSYNEQFF
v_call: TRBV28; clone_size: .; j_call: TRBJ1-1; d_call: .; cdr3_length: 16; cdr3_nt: TGTGCCAGCAGCCTAGCCACCGAAGTGCTGAACACTGAAGCTTTCTTT; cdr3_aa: CASSLATEVLNTEAFF
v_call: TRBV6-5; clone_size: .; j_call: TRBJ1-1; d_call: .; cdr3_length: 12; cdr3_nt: TGTGCCAGCAGCCAGACGGGATACGAAGCTTTCTTT; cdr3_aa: CASSQTGYEAFF
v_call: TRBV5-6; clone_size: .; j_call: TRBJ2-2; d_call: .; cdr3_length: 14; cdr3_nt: TGTGCCAGCAGCTCGGAGAGGGTAGGCGGGGAGCTGTTTTTT; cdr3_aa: CASSSERVGGELFF